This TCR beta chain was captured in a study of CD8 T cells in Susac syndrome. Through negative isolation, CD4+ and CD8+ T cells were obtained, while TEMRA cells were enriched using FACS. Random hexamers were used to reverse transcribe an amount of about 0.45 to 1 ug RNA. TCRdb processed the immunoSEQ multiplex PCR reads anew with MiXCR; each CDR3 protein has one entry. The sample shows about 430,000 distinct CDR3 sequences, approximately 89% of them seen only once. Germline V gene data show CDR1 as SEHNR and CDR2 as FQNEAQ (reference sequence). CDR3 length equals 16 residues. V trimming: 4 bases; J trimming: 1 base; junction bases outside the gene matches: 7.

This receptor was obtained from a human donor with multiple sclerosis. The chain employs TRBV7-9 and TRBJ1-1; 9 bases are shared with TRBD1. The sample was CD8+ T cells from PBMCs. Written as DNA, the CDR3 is TGTGCCAGCAGCTACACAGGGGGCTACGCGAACACTGAAGCTTTCTTT. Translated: CASSYTGGYANTEAFF. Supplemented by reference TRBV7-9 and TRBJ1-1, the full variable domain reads DTGVSQNPRHKITKRGQNVTFRCDPISEHNRLYWYRQTLGQGPEFLTYFQNEAQLEKSRLLSDRFSAERPKGSFSTLEIQRTEQGDSAMYLCASSYTGGYANTEAFFGQGTRLTVV.